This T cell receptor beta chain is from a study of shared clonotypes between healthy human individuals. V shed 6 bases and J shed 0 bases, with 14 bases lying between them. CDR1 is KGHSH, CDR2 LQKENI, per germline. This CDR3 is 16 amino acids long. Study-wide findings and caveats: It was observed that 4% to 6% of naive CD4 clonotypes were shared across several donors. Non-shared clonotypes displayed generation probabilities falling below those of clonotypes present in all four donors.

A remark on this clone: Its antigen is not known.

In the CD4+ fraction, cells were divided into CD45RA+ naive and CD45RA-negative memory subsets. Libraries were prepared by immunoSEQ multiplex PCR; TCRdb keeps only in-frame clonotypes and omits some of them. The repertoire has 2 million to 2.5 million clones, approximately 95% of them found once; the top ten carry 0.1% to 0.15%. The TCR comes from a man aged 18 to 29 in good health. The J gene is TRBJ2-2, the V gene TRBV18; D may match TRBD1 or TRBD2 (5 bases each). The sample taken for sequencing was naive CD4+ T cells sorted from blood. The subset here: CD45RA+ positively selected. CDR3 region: CASSPMGRANTGELFF. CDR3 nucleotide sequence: TGTGCCAGCTCCCCCATGGGACGAGCGAACACCGGGGAGCTGTTTTTT.